This record looks at one TCR beta chain sequence and its context. The sample comes from a study of blood T cell repertoires in COVID-19. Whole-study context: T cells, B-cell-depleted T cells, or PBMCs provided the cDNA or gDNA that served as material.

Exposed enrollees encountered a COVID-19 case at some point within 2 weeks before study entry. Here immunoSEQ multiplex PCR was the method, and the copy in TCRdb shows in-frame clones only, minus some. The repertoire holds more than 350,000 clones, roughly 84% seen once, with approximately 1.5% in the top ten. This sequence was found in a woman aged 18-35 years who had been exposed to COVID-19. The sequencing sample was made of PBMCs or T cells enriched from blood (not recorded which).

The chain's CDR3 is CASSPQPGHTEAFF. CDR3 bases: TGTGCCAGCTCACCTCAGCCAGGGCACACTGAAGCTTTCTTT. The V and J genes are TRBV18 and TRBJ1-1; D might be TRBD1 (5 bases). The germline V and J ends were trimmed by 3 bases and 3 bases, with 11 bases remaining between them. Germline V CDR1 and CDR2: KGHSH, LQKENI. This CDR3 contains 14 residues.